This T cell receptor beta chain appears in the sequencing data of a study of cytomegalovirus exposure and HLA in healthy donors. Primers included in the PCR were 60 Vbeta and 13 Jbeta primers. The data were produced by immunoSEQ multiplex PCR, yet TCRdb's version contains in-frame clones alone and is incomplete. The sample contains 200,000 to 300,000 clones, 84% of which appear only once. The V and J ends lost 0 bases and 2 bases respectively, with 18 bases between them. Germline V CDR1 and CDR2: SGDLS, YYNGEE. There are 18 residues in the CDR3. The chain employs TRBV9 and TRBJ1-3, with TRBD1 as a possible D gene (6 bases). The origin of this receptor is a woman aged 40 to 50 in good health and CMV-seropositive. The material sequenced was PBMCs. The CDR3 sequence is CASSVALGGGGTGNTIYF. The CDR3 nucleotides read TGTGCCAGCAGCGTAGCTCTGGGGGGAGGGGGAACTGGAAACACCATATATTTT.